The 31 T cell receptor beta chains presented below share a single source sample, sequenced in a study of blood T cell repertoires in COVID-19. Profiled with immunoSEQ multiplex PCR; TCRdb holds only in-frame clones, not every one. The repertoire holds roughly 230,000 clones, around four fifths seen once, with 5.5% to 8% in the top ten. The sequenced sample consisted of peripheral blood. The receptors were sampled from a woman aged 60-75 years with active or convalescent COVID-19.

The chain recombines TRBV5-5 with TRBJ2-5; D perhaps matches TRBD2 (5 bases). V dropped 5 bases and J dropped 5 bases, with 16 bases sitting between them. The CDR3 runs 14 residues. Germline V CDR1 and CDR2: SGHKS, YYEKEE (reference sequence). In DNA form, the CDR3 reads TGTGCCAGCAGTCCCCAGAGAGGGCTGGAGACCCAGTACTTC. Translating gives CASSPQRGLETQYF. The full variable domain, with the rest looked up from reference TRBV5-5 and TRBJ2-5, is DAGVTQSPTHLIKTRGQQVTLRCSPISGHKSVSWYQQVLGQGPQFIFQYYEKEERGRGNFPDRFSARQFPNYSSELNVNALLLGDSALYLCASSPQRGLETQYFGPGTRLLVL.

The chain couples TRBV7-9 to TRBJ2-1; 12 nucleotides match TRBD2. The CDR3 contains 18 residues. Germline V gene lookup returns CDR1 SEHNR and CDR2 FQNEAQ (reference sequence). V was clipped by 6 bases and J by 0 bases; unmatched bases: 9. The CDR3 sequence: CASSLTSGSLNSYNEQFF. The CDR3 DNA reads TGTGCCAGCAGTTTGACTAGCGGGAGTTTGAACTCCTACAATGAGCAGTTCTTC. Supplemented by reference TRBV7-9 and TRBJ2-1, the full variable domain reads DTGVSQNPRHKITKRGQNVTFRCDPISEHNRLYWYRQTLGQGPEFLTYFQNEAQLEKSRLLSDRFSAERPKGSFSTLEIQRTEQGDSAMYLCASSLTSGSLNSYNEQFFGPGTRLTVL.

The chain combines TRBV6-6 with TRBJ1-6; 8 bases are shared with TRBD1. This CDR3 is 15 amino acids long. V was clipped by 0 bases and J by 5 bases; unmatched bases: 0. Germline-derived CDR1 and CDR2 are MNHNY and SVGAGI (reference sequence). The CDR3 spells CASSYSTGDNSPLHF. CDR3 DNA: TGTGCCAGCAGTTACTCGACAGGGGATAATTCACCCCTCCACTTT.

For the CDR3, the DNA is TGCGCCAGCAGCCAAGCCGCAGGGCAGCCCCAGCATTTT. Protein: CASSQAAGQPQHF. The chain carries TRBV4-1 and TRBJ1-5; TRBD1 might be the D (5 bases). V lost 1 base to trimming and J lost 7 bases, with 8 bases between them. CDR1 is MGHRA, CDR2 YSYEKL, per germline. The CDR3 runs to 13 residues.

V is TRBV2 and J is TRBJ2-6; D is possibly TRBD2 (5 bases). CDR3 size: 16 residues. Per the germline V gene, CDR1 is SNHLY and CDR2 is FYNNEI. The V end was cut by 7 bases, the J end by 0 bases, with 13 bases between. The CDR3 is CASTGISSSGANVLTF. Here the CDR3 DNA reads TGTGCCAGCACGGGGATATCGAGCTCTGGGGCCAACGTCCTGACTTTC.

The chain couples TRBV5-1 to TRBJ2-7; 11 positions match TRBD2. The CDR3 sequence is 18 residues long. Germline values: CDR1 SGHRS, CDR2 YFSETQ. Trimming at V came to 6 bases and at J to 6 bases, leaving 20 bases not matched to a gene. Here the CDR3 reads CASTPLRLAGGQTGEQYF. For the CDR3, the DNA is TGCGCCAGCACCCCATTGCGGCTAGCGGGAGGCCAGACCGGCGAGCAGTACTTC.

This clone showed up just a few times. The rearrangement joins TRBV5-1 to TRBJ2-6, with D maybe TRBD1 (6 bases). The CDR3 consists of 18 residues. Looked up from germline, CDR1 is SGHRS and CDR2 is YFSETQ. V was cut by 4 bases and J by 1 base, with 18 bases left in between. The CDR3 is CASSPKGRTASGANVLTF. The CDR3 bases are TGCGCCAGCAGCCCGAAAGGCAGGACAGCATCTGGGGCCAACGTCCTGACTTTC.

This rearrangement joins TRBV7-8 to TRBJ1-2; D is unresolved. This CDR3 comprises 16 residues. Per germline, CDR1 SGHVS and CDR2 FQNEAQ. V shed 2 bases and J shed 0 bases, with 13 bases lying between them. Written as DNA, the CDR3 is TGTGCCAGCAGCTTAAGTGGAGGGAACTCTAACTATGGCTACACCTTC. Protein sequence: CASSLSGGNSNYGYTF.

This chain links TRBV19 with TRBJ2-2; weak D call: TRBD2 (6 bases). The V and J ends lost 3 bases and 7 bases respectively, with 12 bases between them. The germline CDR1 and CDR2 sequences are LNHDA and SQIVND (reference sequence). This CDR3 contains 14 residues. The DNA for the CDR3 is TGTGCCAGTAGTATCGGGGGTTTAGTCGGGGAGCTGTTTTTT. It translates to CASSIGGLVGELFF.

The chain joins TRBV11-3 to TRBJ2-7; D might be TRBD2 (5 bases). The CDR3 length is 13 residues. V was trimmed by 6 bases and J by 2 bases, leaving 11 bases between them. Germline V CDR1 and CDR2: SGHNT, YENEEA. The DNA for the CDR3 is TGTGCCAGCAGTCTCGACGGGACCTACGAGCAGTACTTC. This encodes CASSLDGTYEQYF.

The chain couples TRBV19 to TRBJ1-4; 7 positions agree with TRBD1. Germline V gene lookup returns CDR1 LNHDA and CDR2 SQIVND (reference sequence). J gave up 4 bases and V 0 bases, and 8 bases lay outside the gene matches. The CDR3 runs to 17 residues. The CDR3, as DNA: TGTGCCAGTAGTATAGATCGAAGGGACAGAAGTAATGAAAAACTGTTTTTT. The encoded protein is CASSIDRRDRSNEKLFF.

V is TRBV5-4 and J is TRBJ1-2; possibly TRBD1 for D (6 bases). CDR3 length equals 14 residues. The germline CDR1 and CDR2 sequences are SGHNT and YYREEE (reference sequence). Trimming stripped 4 bases from V and 2 bases from J, with 12 bases between. CDR3 bases: TGTGCCAGCAGCCGTAAACAGGGAAACTATGGCTACACCTTC. Translation gives CASSRKQGNYGYTF.

V gene TRBV5-3 combines with J gene TRBJ2-1; 9 bases map to TRBD1. TRBV5-3 is an ORF, with its function uncertain. V was clipped by 5 bases and J by 7 bases; unmatched bases: 7. This CDR3 is 14 amino acids long. The DNA for the CDR3 is TGTGCCAGAAGACACGGGACAGGGTGGAATGAGCAGTTCTTC. It encodes CARRHGTGWNEQFF.

The chain couples TRBV5-1 to TRBJ2-1; no clear D gene. Germline V gene data show CDR1 as SGHRS and CDR2 as YFSETQ. The length of the CDR3 is 14 residues. V lost 4 bases to trimming and J lost 5 bases, with 13 bases between them. The CDR3: CASSPDGYNNEQFF. CDR3 nucleotides: TGCGCCAGCAGCCCCGACGGGTATAACAATGAGCAGTTCTTC.

CDR3 loop: CASSEGTGPYEQYV. DNA for the CDR3: TGTGCCAGCAGCGAGGGGACAGGGCCCTACGAGCAGTACGTC. This chain links TRBV7-2 with TRBJ2-7, with TRBD1 matching over 9 bases. This CDR3 is 14 amino acids long. The V gene's germline CDR1 is SGHTA and CDR2 FQGNSA. J lost 2 bases, V lost 5 bases, and 4 bases had no gene match.

This chain uses TRBV7-9 with TRBJ2-3, with TRBD2 identical over 8 bases. CDR3 length equals 13 residues. Germline assignment: CDR1 SEHNR and CDR2 FQNEAQ (reference sequence). V trimming: 7 bases; J trimming: 2 bases; junction bases outside the gene matches: 2. DNA of the CDR3: TGTGCCAGCAAGCGGGGGAACACAGATACGCAGTATTTT. Residues: CASKRGNTDTQYF.

V gene TRBV7-9 combines with J gene TRBJ2-1; D unresolved. The CDR3 spans 12 residues. CDR1 is SEHNR, CDR2 FQNEAQ, per germline (reference sequence). V dropped 4 bases and J dropped 6 bases, with 7 bases sitting between them. The CDR3 DNA sequence: TGTGCCAGCAGCTCGTGGGCCAATGAGCAGTTCTTC. Translation: CASSSWANEQFF.

The V call is TRBV19, the J call TRBJ2-3; 10 bases map to TRBD2. The trim removed 7 bases at V and 0 bases at J, leaving 4 bases unmatched. Germline assignment: CDR1 LNHDA and CDR2 SQIVND (reference sequence). This CDR3 contains 15 residues. The CDR3 spells CASKILAGSTDTQYF. In DNA, the CDR3 is TGTGCCAGTAAAATACTAGCGGGGAGCACAGATACGCAGTATTTT.

This clone was seen only once. The CDR3 region has the DNA TGTGCCAGCAGTCCTCGGGGGGGCCAGTACACTGAAGCTTTCTTT. It translates to CASSPRGGQYTEAFF. V and J are TRBV28 and TRBJ1-1; TRBD1 might be the D (6 bases). Trimming took 5 bases from V and 3 from J, leaving 16 bases between them. CDR3 length: 15 residues. Germline V CDR1 and CDR2: MDHEN, SYDVKM.

CDR3 residues: CASSVGGELGYGYTF. The CDR3 DNA sequence: TGTGCCAGCAGCGTAGGTGGGGAGTTGGGCTATGGCTACACCTTC. The rearrangement uses TRBV9 and TRBJ1-2; D gene unclear. Germline loops: CDR1 SGDLS, CDR2 YYNGEE. V was trimmed by 0 bases and J by 4 bases, leaving 13 bases between them. The CDR3 runs to 15 residues.

This chain uses TRBV5-6 with TRBJ1-2, with 8 bases matching TRBD1. The CDR3 covers 17 residues. The germline CDR1 and CDR2 sequences are SGHDT and YYEEEE. Unmatched junction bases numbered 16, after V lost 3 bases and J lost 6 bases. Here the CDR3 DNA reads TGTGCCAGCAGCTCTGGCTCAGGGGGCGAGGTCTCCCATGGCTACACCTTC. Its translation is CASSSGSGGEVSHGYTF.

This chain joins TRBV19 and TRBJ1-5; tentative D call: TRBD1 (6 bases). The CDR3 has 16 amino acids. The germline V gene encodes CDR1 LNHDA and CDR2 SQIVND (reference sequence). V was clipped by 1 base and J by 0 bases, with 10 bases between them. The CDR3 DNA sequence: TGTGCCAGTAGTATAGTTCGGGGGGCTAGCAATCAGCCCCAGCATTTT. Amino acids: CASSIVRGASNQPQHF. Based on the CDR3 plus reference TRBV19 and TRBJ1-5, the full variable domain is DGGITQSPKYLFRKEGQNVTLSCEQNLNHDAMYWYRQDPGQGLRLIYYSQIVNDFQKGDIAEGYSVSREKKESFPLTVTSAQKNPTAFYLCASSIVRGASNQPQHFGDGTRLSIL.

This clone was seen just once. The chain uses TRBV9 and TRBJ2-1, with 11 nucleotides matching TRBD2. The CDR3 sequence is 17 residues long. Germline V gene lookup returns CDR1 SGDLS and CDR2 YYNGEE. V trimming: 0 bases; J trimming: 8 bases; junction bases outside the gene matches: 10. The CDR3 DNA reads as TGTGCCAGCAGCGTAGCGTCTAGCGGGAGGTGGGGGGATGAGCAGTTCTTC. Protein: CASSVASSGRWGDEQFF.

This chain connects TRBV6-5 to TRBJ1-2; D is undetermined. This CDR3 has 14 amino acids. Trimming took off 6 bases at V and 4 bases at J, with 15 bases between the two ends. Germline-derived CDR1 and CDR2 are MNHEY and SVGAGI. As DNA, the CDR3 is TGTGCCAGCAGACTACCCCCGGTCCCCTATGGCTACACCTTC. Encoded protein: CASRLPPVPYGYTF.

The V and J genes are TRBV7-2 and TRBJ1-1; D not certain. There are 14 residues in the CDR3. Deletions cut 4 bases from V and 2 bases from J, with 11 bases between. Germline CDR1 and CDR2: SGHTA and FQGNSA. In DNA, the CDR3 is TGTGCCAGCAGCTACTCCCTTACCAACACTGAAGCTTTCTTT. It encodes CASSYSLTNTEAFF.

The rearrangement links TRBV5-6 to TRBJ2-2, with D possibly TRBD1 on 5 matching bases. Germline V gene lookup returns CDR1 SGHDT and CDR2 YYEEEE. The CDR3 is made up of 14 amino acids. Trimming removed 0 bases from V and 6 bases from J, with 9 bases in between. The CDR3 region is CASSLDTGSGELFF. The CDR3, as DNA: TGTGCCAGCAGCTTGGATACAGGTTCCGGGGAGCTGTTTTTT.

The genes are TRBV4-2 and TRBJ2-1, with 8 bases matching TRBD2. Germline V gene sequence: CDR1 LGHNA, CDR2 YNFKEQ. The CDR3 runs 16 residues. V lost 1 base, J lost 3 bases, and 5 bases stayed unmatched. This CDR3 reads CASSQGGSGIYNEQFF. CDR3 coding DNA: TGTGCCAGCAGCCAAGGTGGTAGCGGGATCTACAATGAGCAGTTCTTC.

The chain combines TRBV18 with TRBJ1-4, with 10 bases identical to TRBD1. This CDR3 region has 15 residues. Germline CDR1 KGHSH, CDR2 LQKENI. The trim removed 8 bases at V and 7 bases at J, leaving 10 bases unmatched. CDR3 nucleotide sequence: TGTGCCAGCATGCCGGGACAGGGGAGCGGTGAAAAACTGTTTTTT. Its protein product is CASMPGQGSGEKLFF.

The rearrangement links TRBV27 to TRBJ2-7, with 14 bases fitting TRBD2. The CDR3 loop spans 15 amino acids. The trim removed 6 bases at V and 2 bases at J, leaving 3 bases unmatched. Germline-derived CDR1 and CDR2 are MNHEY and SMNVEV (reference sequence). CDR3 nucleotide sequence: TGTGCCAGCAGATGGGGACTAGCGGGAGCCTACGAGCAGTACTTC. This sequence encodes CASRWGLAGAYEQYF.

The gene calls are TRBV7-2 and TRBJ2-2; D might be TRBD2 (6 bases). V was trimmed by 1 base and J by 6 bases, leaving 18 bases between them. The CDR3 has 17 amino acids. From germline, CDR1 is SGHTA and CDR2 FQGNSA. The CDR3 DNA sequence: TGTGCCAGCAGCTTAGAAGAGTGGTTGGGAGGCTCCGGGGAGCTGTTTTTT. This codes for CASSLEEWLGGSGELFF.

This chain uses TRBV2 with TRBJ2-3, with D hard to call. Germline values: CDR1 SNHLY, CDR2 FYNNEI. The CDR3 contains 12 residues. Deletions cut 7 bases from V and 6 bases from J, with 11 bases between. This CDR3 reads CASTLILDTQYF. CDR3 DNA sequence: TGTGCCAGCACTCTAATATTGGATACGCAGTATTTT.